This entry lists 9 T cell receptor beta chains sequenced from one sample in a study of relationships among human T cell subsets. Anti-CD25 beads selected CD4+CD25+ regulatory T cells from positively selected CD4+ cells. The T cell receptor alpha and beta CDR3 regions were amplified from mRNA by semiquantitative ARM-PCR. Tagged nested gene-specific primers were used first, then communal superprimers amplified exponentially. TCRdb called the multiplex PCR reads again in MiXCR, with one record for every CDR3 protein. The sample lists about 14,000 distinct CDR3 sequences, over 50% occurring once. The sequencing input was Tregs sorted from blood. Receptors originate from a man aged 35 to 55 in good health.

The chain joins TRBV28 to TRBJ2-4, with D perhaps being TRBD1 or TRBD2 (5 bases each). The germline V and J ends were trimmed by 7 bases and 8 bases, with 15 bases remaining between them. The CDR3 has 13 amino acids. From germline, CDR1 is MDHEN and CDR2 SYDVKM. DNA for the CDR3: TGTGCCAGCACGGGGCTGGGCCTAGACATTCAGTACTTC. Translating gives CASTGLGLDIQYF.

This clonotype was detected only once. The chain combines TRBV28 with TRBJ1-2, with 12 positions matching TRBD1. The CDR3 extends over 14 amino acids. Germline V gene data show CDR1 as MDHEN and CDR2 as SYDVKM. The J segment lost 8 bases and the V segment lost 4 bases, leaving 5 bases of the junction unmatched. The CDR3 here is CASSSGTGGRGYTF. The CDR3 DNA reads as TGTGCCAGCAGTTCCGGGACAGGGGGCCGGGGCTACACCTTC.

The rearrangement uses TRBV11-2 and TRBJ2-7; 7 nucleotides match TRBD2. V dropped 8 bases and J dropped 4; count of bases not matched to a gene: 17. Germline CDR1 and CDR2: SGHAT and FQNNGV. This CDR3 region has 16 residues. DNA for the CDR3: TGTGCCAGCCGATCTAGTCCACGGGAGCGGGATTACGAGCAGTACTTC. Translation: CASRSSPRERDYEQYF.

The chain is built from TRBV20-1 and TRBJ2-1, with TRBD2 matching over 8 bases. The CDR3 loop spans 14 amino acids. Germline lookup yields CDR1 DFQATT and CDR2 SNEGSKA (reference sequence). The J segment lost 6 bases and the V segment lost 4 bases, leaving 8 bases of the junction unmatched. The chain's CDR3 is CSAIVKRGSNEQFF. CDR3 in DNA: TGCAGTGCTATAGTGAAGCGGGGGAGCAATGAGCAGTTCTTC.

This clonotype was detected only once. The rearrangement links TRBV13 to TRBJ2-7; D uncertain. Trimming removed 5 bases from V and 6 bases from J, with 11 bases in between. Germline lookup yields CDR1 PRHDT and CDR2 FYEKMQ (reference sequence). The CDR3 runs 12 residues. CDR3 sequence: CASSGRWSEQYF. In DNA, the CDR3 is TGTGCCAGCAGCGGTCGGTGGAGCGAGCAGTACTTC.

The V call is TRBV7-9, the J call TRBJ2-3; no reliable D call. The germline V gene has CDR1 SEHNR and CDR2 FQNEAQ (reference sequence). CDR3 length: 11 residues. The ends were cut back, 8 bases at V and 6 bases at J, with 9 bases in the middle. CDR3 coding DNA: TGTGCCAGCGGGGATGTGGATACGCAGTATTTT. Translated, it gives CASGDVDTQYF.

V and J are TRBV28 and TRBJ2-3; 12 positions match TRBD1. Germline V lookup: CDR1 MDHEN, CDR2 SYDVKM. V gave up 5 bases and J gave up 5 bases; unmatched junction bases: 8. The CDR3 is made up of 16 amino acids. The CDR3 spells CASSTPGQGARDTQYF. DNA for the CDR3: TGTGCCAGCAGTACTCCGGGACAGGGGGCGCGAGATACGCAGTATTTT.

The rearrangement links TRBV6-1 to TRBJ1-1; unclear D gene. Trimming shortened V by 5 bases and J by 6 bases, and 13 bases separated the two germline ends. In germline, CDR1 is MNHNS, CDR2 SASEGT. The CDR3 totals 13 residues. DNA of the CDR3: TGTGCCAGCAGTATAGTCAATTTCCCTGAAGCTTTCTTT. Translated: CASSIVNFPEAFF.

This clonotype was seen a handful of times. The chain links TRBV28 to TRBJ1-6, with a weak D call TRBD1 (5 bases). V was clipped by 3 bases and J by 6 bases, with 12 bases between them. The CDR3 totals 15 residues. The germline CDR1 and CDR2 sequences are MDHEN and SYDVKM. CDR3 DNA: TGTGCCAGCAGTTTGTCCGGGACGCTTAATTCACCCCTCCACTTT. This codes for CASSLSGTLNSPLHF.